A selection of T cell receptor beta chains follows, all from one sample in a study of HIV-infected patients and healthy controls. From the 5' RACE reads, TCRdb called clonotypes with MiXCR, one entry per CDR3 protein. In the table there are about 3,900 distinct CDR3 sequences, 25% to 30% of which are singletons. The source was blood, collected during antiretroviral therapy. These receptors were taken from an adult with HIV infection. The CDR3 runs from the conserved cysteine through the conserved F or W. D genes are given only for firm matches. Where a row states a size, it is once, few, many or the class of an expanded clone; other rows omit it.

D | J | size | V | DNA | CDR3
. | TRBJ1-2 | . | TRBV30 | TGTGCCTGGAGCCACGAACTTAGGGGCTACACCTTC | CAWSHELRGYTF
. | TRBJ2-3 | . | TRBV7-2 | TGTGCCAGCAGCTTATATTACCGCACAGATACGCAGTATTTT | CASSLYYRTDTQYF
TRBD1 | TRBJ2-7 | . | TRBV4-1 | TGCGCCAGCAGCCAACTTCCCCTCCTCGGGACAGCGTCCTACGAGCAGTACTTC | CASSQLPLLGTASYEQYF
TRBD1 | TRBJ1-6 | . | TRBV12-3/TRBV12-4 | TGTGCCAGCAGTTCGGGACAGGGTCCCGCCAGGGATTCACCCCTCAACTTT | CASSSGQGPARDSPLNF
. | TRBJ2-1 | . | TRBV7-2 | TGTGCCAGCAGCCCCGGGGTAAGCTCCTACAATGAGCAGTTCTTC | CASSPGVSSYNEQFF
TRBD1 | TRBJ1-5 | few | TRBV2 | TGTGCCAGCAGGGGGACAGGCAGCAATCAGCCCCAGCATTTT | CASRGTGSNQPQHF
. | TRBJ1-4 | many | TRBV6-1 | TGTGCCACGAAATGGGGAGGAGATGAAAAACTGTTTTTT | CATKWGGDEKLFF
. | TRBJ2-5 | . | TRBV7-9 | TGTGCCAGCAGCTTAGATGAAGAGACCCAGTACTTC | CASSLDEETQYF
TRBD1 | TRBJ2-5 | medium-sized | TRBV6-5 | TGTGCCAGCAGTTACCGACAGGGGTATCGGGAGACCCAGTACTTC | CASSYRQGYRETQYF
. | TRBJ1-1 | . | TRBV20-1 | TGCAGTGCTGACGAGCCCCCTTCGCTTTACACTGAAGCTTTCTTT | CSADEPPSLYTEAFF
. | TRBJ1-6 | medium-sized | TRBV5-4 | TGTGCCAGCAGCTCTGGTCAGCCGGGTTCACCCCTCCACTTT | CASSSGQPGSPLHF
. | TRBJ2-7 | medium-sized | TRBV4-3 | TGCGCCAGCAGCCAAGTCGCGGGGGAGCAGTACTTC | CASSQVAGEQYF
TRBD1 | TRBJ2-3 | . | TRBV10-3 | TGTGCCATCAGTGCGACAGGGACCGACACGCAGTATTTT | CAISATGTDTQYF
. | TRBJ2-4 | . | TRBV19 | TGTGCCAGTAGTATAAGCGGACCGTGGGACGACATTCAGTACTTC | CASSISGPWDDIQYF
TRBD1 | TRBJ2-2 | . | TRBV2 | TGTGCCAGCAGTTTCGGACAGGGAAGGACCGGGGAGCTGTTTTTT | CASSFGQGRTGELFF
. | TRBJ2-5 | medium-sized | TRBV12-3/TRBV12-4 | TGTGCCAGCAGTTCGTTAGGGCAGGGGCAACAAGAGACCCAGTACTTC | CASSSLGQGQQETQYF
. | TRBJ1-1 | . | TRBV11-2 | TGTGCCAGCAGCCCCGACGGCGCCATAGAGAACACTGAAGCTTTCTTT | CASSPDGAIENTEAFF
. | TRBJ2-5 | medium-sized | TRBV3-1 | TGTGCCAGCAGCCAAGTGGGCAGGGGACAACAAGAGACCCAGTACTTC | CASSQVGRGQQETQYF
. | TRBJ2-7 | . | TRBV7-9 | TGTGCCAGCAGCTTAGACCAACTCCCCGAGCAGTACTTC | CASSLDQLPEQYF
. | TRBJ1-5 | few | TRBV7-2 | TGTGCCAGCAGCTTAGCGGGGAACCTGGGGGAACAGCCCCAGCATTTT | CASSLAGNLGEQPQHF
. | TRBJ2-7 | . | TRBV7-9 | TGTGCCATCACCGGGCCAACCGAGCAGTACTTC | CAITGPTEQYF
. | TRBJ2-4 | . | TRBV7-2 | TGTGCCAGCAGCTTTGAAAGGGGGAAAAACATTCAGTACTTC | CASSFERGKNIQYF
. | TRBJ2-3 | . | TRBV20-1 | TGCAGTGCTAGTCAGGGAGAGGGTCCAGATACGCAGTATTTT | CSASQGEGPDTQYF
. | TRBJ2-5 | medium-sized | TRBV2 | TGTGCCAGCAGTGAGACGGGGTCCCCACAAGAGACCCAGTACTTC | CASSETGSPQETQYF
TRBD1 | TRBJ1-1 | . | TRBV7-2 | TGTGCCAGCAGCAGCACCGGGACAGGGAGGACTGAAGCTTTCTTT | CASSSTGTGRTEAFF
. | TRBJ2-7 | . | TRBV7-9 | TGTGCCAGCAGCCCGCCTGTCGGCTCCTACGAGCAGTACTTC | CASSPPVGSYEQYF
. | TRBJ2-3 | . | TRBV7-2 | TGTGCCGGGAGCACAGATACGCAGTATTTT | CAGSTDTQYF
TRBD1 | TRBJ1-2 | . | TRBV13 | TGTGCCAGCAGCGGGCCGGGACAGGGGATAGAAAACTATGGCTACACCTTC | CASSGPGQGIENYGYTF
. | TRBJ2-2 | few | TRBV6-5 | TGTGCCAGCAGTTACGACTCTGGGACCGGGGAGCTGTTTTTT | CASSYDSGTGELFF
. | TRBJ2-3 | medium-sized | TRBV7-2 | TGTGCCAGCAGCTTAGCGAAGCCCACAGATACGCAGTATTTT | CASSLAKPTDTQYF
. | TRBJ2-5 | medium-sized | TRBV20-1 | TGCAGTGCTAGAGATCGGGGCCCCGGGGAGACCCAGTACTTC | CSARDRGPGETQYF
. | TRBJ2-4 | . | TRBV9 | TGTGCCAGCAGCCCCCCCGGGGGAAGGATGGCCAAAAACATTCAGTACTTC | CASSPPGGRMAKNIQYF
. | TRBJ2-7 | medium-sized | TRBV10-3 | TGTGCCACCCTGGACAGCCTTGGGGAGCAGTACTTC | CATLDSLGEQYF
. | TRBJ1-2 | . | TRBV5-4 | TGTGCCAGCAGCCCACGGGGTCAGGGCAACTATGGCTACACCTTC | CASSPRGQGNYGYTF
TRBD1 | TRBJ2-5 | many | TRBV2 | TGTGCCCGCTCCGGGACAGGGTGGATGGGGGAGACCCAGTACTTC | CARSGTGWMGETQYF
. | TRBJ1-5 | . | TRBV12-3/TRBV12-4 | TGTGCCAGCAGGGGGGGGAGTAGCAATCAGCCCCAGCATTTT | CASRGGSSNQPQHF
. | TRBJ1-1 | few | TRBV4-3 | TGCGCCAGCATCCTAAATTCGGGGGATAACACTGAAGCTTTCTTT | CASILNSGDNTEAFF
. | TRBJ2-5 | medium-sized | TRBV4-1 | TGCGCCAGCAGCCAAGTACCCTTACCCGGAGGGTTCGGTAGGGAGACCCAGTACTTC | CASSQVPLPGGFGRETQYF
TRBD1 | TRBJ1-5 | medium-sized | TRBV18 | TGTGCCAGCTCGCCCGGGACAGACCAGGGAGCCCAGCATTTT | CASSPGTDQGAQHF
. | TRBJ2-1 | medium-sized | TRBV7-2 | TGTGCCAGCAGCTTAGGAAGGGTGAGCTCCTACAATGAGCAGTTCTTC | CASSLGRVSSYNEQFF
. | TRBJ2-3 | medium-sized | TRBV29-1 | TGCAGCGGGAGTCCGGACGGACGCACAGATACGCAGTATTTT | CSGSPDGRTDTQYF
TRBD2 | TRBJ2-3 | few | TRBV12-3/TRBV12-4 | TGTGCCAGCAGCCCAGCGGGGGGCACAGATACGCAGTATTTT | CASSPAGGTDTQYF
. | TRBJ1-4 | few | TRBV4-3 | TGCGCCAGCAGCCAAGTACAAACCGGGGGGGAAAAACTGTTTTTT | CASSQVQTGGEKLFF
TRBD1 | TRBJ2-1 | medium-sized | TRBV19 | TGTGCCAGTAGTACCGGACAGGGGGCCGGCAATGAGCAGTTCTTC | CASSTGQGAGNEQFF
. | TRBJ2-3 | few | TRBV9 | TGTGCCAGCAGCCCGCGTCCGACAGGCCGAGATACGCAGTATTTT | CASSPRPTGRDTQYF
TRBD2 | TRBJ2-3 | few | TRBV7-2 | TGTGCCAGCAGCCCGACTAGCGGGGGGGTAACAGATACGCAGTATTTT | CASSPTSGGVTDTQYF
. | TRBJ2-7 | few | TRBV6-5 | TGTGCCAGCAGTCTGGCGCAGGGAGGGGGGCTCGAGCAGTACTTC | CASSLAQGGGLEQYF
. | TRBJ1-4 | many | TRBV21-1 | TGTGCCAGCAGCAATGGCCCCAGGGACAGGGGGCGGGAAAAACTGTTTTTT | CASSNGPRDRGREKLFF